This T cell receptor (beta chain) emerged from a study of technical replicates of blood from a few donors. CDR3 length: 13 residues. Trimming left V 7 bases short and J 0 bases short, with 8 bases between. Germline CDR1 SGHDT, CDR2 YYEEEE. Profiling relied on immunoSEQ multiplex PCR, and the TCRdb table lists in-frame clones only, not all of them. Among more than 90,000 clones, almost 96% were seen once, and the ten largest hold roughly 0.2%. This sequence was found in a human donor in good health. This chain joins TRBV5-6 and TRBJ1-5; no clear D gene. Specimen: T cells isolated from PBMCs. For the CDR3, the DNA is TGTGCCAGCTCCCAGTATAGCAATCAGCCCCAGCATTTT. This gives the protein CASSQYSNQPQHF.